This T cell receptor (beta chain) stems from a study of blood T cell repertoires in COVID-19. Study summary: T cells, B-cell-depleted T cells, or PBMCs provided the cDNA or gDNA that served as material.

The CDR3 is made up of 12 amino acids. V was trimmed by 6 bases and J by 13 bases, leaving 15 bases between them. Germline V gives CDR1 WNHNN, CDR2 SYGVQD (reference sequence). The authors' processing: How many nucleated cells were present was estimated from reference gene primer amplification. The protocol was immunoSEQ multiplex PCR, while the TCRdb copy is restricted to in-frame clones and leaves out a portion. The DNA gave D and trimming, while V, J and clone size come from that table. Altogether 130,000 or so clones are present, around three quarters being singletons, with the ten largest covering roughly 15%.

Material for sequencing was peripheral blood. The origin of this receptor is a man aged 50-60 years with acute or convalescent COVID-19. This sequence joins TRBV10-1 and TRBJ2-2, with a possible D match to TRBD1 (6 bases). The CDR3 DNA is TGCGCCAGCAGGGGATTACAGGGACGGCTGTTTTTT. Translation gives CASRGLQGRLFF.